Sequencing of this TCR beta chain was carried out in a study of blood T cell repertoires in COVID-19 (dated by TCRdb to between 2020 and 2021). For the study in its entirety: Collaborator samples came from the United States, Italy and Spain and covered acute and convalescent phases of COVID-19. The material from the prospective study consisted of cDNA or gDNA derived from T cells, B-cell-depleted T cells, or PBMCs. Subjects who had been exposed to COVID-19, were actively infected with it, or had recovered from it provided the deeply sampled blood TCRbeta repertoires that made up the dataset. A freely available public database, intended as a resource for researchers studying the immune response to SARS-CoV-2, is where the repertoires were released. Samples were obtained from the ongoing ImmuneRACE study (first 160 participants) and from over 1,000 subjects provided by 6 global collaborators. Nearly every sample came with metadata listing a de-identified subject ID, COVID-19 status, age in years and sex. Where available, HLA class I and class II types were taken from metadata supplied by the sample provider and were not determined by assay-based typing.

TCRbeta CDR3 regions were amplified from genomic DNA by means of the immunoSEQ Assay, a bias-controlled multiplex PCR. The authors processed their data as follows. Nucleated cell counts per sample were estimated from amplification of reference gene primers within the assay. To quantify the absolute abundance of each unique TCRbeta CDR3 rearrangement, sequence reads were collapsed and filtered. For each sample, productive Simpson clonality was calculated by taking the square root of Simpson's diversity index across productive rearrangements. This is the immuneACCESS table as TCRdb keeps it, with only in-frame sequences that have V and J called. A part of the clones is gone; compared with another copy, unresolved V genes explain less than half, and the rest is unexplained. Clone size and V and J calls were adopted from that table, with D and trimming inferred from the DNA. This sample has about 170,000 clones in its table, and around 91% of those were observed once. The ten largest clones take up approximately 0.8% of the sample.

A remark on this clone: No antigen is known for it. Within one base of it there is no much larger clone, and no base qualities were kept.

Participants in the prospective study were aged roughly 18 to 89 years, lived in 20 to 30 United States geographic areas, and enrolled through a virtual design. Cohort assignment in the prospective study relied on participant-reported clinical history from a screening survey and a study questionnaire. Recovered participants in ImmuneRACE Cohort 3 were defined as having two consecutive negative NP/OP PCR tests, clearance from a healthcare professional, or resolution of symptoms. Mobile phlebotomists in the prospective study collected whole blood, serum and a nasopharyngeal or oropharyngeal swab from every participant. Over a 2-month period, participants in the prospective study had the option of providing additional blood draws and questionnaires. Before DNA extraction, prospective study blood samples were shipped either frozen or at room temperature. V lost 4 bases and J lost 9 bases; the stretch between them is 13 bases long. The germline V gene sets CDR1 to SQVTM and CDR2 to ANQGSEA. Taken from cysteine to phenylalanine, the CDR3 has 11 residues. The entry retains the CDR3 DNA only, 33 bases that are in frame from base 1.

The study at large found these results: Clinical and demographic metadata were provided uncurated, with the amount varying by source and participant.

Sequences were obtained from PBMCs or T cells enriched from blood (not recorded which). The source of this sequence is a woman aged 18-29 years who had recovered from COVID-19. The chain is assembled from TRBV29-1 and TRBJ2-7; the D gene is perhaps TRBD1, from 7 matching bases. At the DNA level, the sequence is TGCAGCGTTGTGGAGGGGGCTGTGCAGTACTTC. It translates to CSVVEGAVQYF.